The 17 T cell receptor beta chains in this list originate from one sample, sequenced in a study of T cells in Graves' hyperthyroidism and ophthalmopathy. Using RNA transcripts as the source, TCR beta CDR3 regions were amplified. First-round RT-PCR of the TCR CDR3 relied on the HTBI primer set. TCRdb recomputed calls from the multiplex PCR reads with MiXCR, one row per CDR3 protein. The sample holds some 510,000 distinct CDR3 sequences, around 20% seen once. The sequencing input was blood. The receptors stem from a man aged 18-30 years with Graves' hyperthyroidism.

In this sample, this clonotype turned up many times. The V and J genes are TRBV10-3 and TRBJ2-7; 8 bases are a match to TRBD1. This CDR3 comprises 14 residues. Germline assignment: CDR1 ENHRY and CDR2 SYGVKD. The V and J ends lost 7 bases and 0 bases, in that order; junction bases with no gene match: 5. CDR3 in DNA: TGTGCCATCAAAGCCGGGACAGGCTCCTACGAGCAGTACTTC. This sequence encodes CAIKAGTGSYEQYF.

This clonotype was observed many times. J is TRBJ2-4 and V is TRBV11-2; D unclear. This CDR3 comprises 16 residues. Between the trimmed V and J ends, which lost 4 bases and 0 bases, there was a span of 13 bases. Germline CDR1 and CDR2: SGHAT and FQNNGV. CDR3: CASSYTALIAKNIQYF. The CDR3 DNA reads TGTGCCAGCAGCTATACAGCGTTAATAGCCAAAAACATTCAGTACTTC.

At least ten counts were recorded for this clonotype. V is TRBV12-3 or TRBV12-4 and J is TRBJ1-1; 9 nucleotides agree with TRBD1. CDR3 size: 14 residues. Trimming at V came to 6 bases and at J to 4 bases, leaving 6 bases not matched to a gene. The CDR3 is CASRPGQGSTEAFF. CDR3 bases: TGTGCCAGCAGACCGGGACAGGGCTCCACTGAAGCTTTCTTT.

This clonotype was observed many times. The gene calls are TRBV6-1 and TRBJ1-1, with 10 positions matching TRBD1. The V and J ends lost 6 bases and 0 bases, in that order; junction bases with no gene match: 7. CDR3 length equals 16 residues. Germline values: CDR1 MNHNS, CDR2 SASEGT. CDR3 residues: CASRPRQGAMNTEAFF. CDR3 nucleotide sequence: TGTGCCAGCAGACCCAGACAGGGGGCGATGAACACTGAAGCTTTCTTT.

This clonotype was seen ten or more times. J is TRBJ1-1 and V is TRBV9; D is uncertain. The germline V gene has CDR1 SGDLS and CDR2 YYNGEE. CDR3 size: 15 residues. The V end was cut by 0 bases, the J end by 0 bases, with 9 bases between. The CDR3 bases are TGTGCCAGCAGCGTAGGCCCGGGAATGAACACTGAAGCTTTCTTT. Its translation: CASSVGPGMNTEAFF.

The chain joins TRBV12-3 or TRBV12-4 to TRBJ1-1; D unclear. Trimming removed 3 bases at V and 1 base at J, with 9 bases between. The CDR3 has 14 residues. The CDR3 loop is CASSFPEANTEAFF. CDR3 DNA: TGTGCCAGCAGTTTTCCGGAGGCGAACACTGAAGCTTTCTTT.

This chain joins TRBV5-1 and TRBJ2-6; tentatively, D is TRBD1 (6 bases). The CDR3 spans 17 residues. V dropped 4 bases and J dropped 2 bases, with 16 bases sitting between them. CDR1 is SGHRS, CDR2 YFSETQ, per germline. The DNA for the CDR3 is TGCGCCAGCAGCGCCGCATTTAAGGGGGCTGGGGCCAACGTCCTGACTTTC. This gives the protein CASSAAFKGAGANVLTF.

This clonotype came up many times. A read error may account for a junction end that differs from germline. The rearrangement links TRBV5-1 to TRBJ1-1, with 7 bases that match TRBD1. In germline, CDR1 is SGHRS, CDR2 YFSETQ. This CDR3 contains 12 residues. CDR3 in DNA: TGTGCCAGCAGTACGACAGGGTATGAAGCTTTCTTT. Protein: CASSTTGYEAFF.

On this clonotype: The junction departs from germline at one end; a sequencing error may be responsible. The chain couples TRBV28 to TRBJ2-7; D is tentatively TRBD1 or TRBD2 (6 bases each). This CDR3 contains 16 residues. Looked up from germline, CDR1 is MDHEN and CDR2 is SYDVKM. The CDR3 protein is CASSQVGGTGLDEQYF. In DNA, the CDR3 is TGCGCCAGCAGCCAAGTCGGGGGCACAGGGTTGGACGAGCAGTACTTC.

This clonotype appeared many times. The J gene is TRBJ2-7, the V gene TRBV19; no reliable D call. The germline gives CDR1 LNHDA, CDR2 SQIVND (reference sequence). This CDR3 contains 16 residues. Trimming removed 4 bases from V and 2 bases from J, with 18 bases in between. The CDR3 spells CASSTTGWTEPYEQYF. As DNA, the CDR3 is TGTGCCAGTAGTACCACTGGATGGACGGAGCCCTACGAGCAGTACTTC.

V gene TRBV7-2 combines with J gene TRBJ2-5; D unresolved. V lost 5 bases and J lost 4, with 11 bases in between. This CDR3 contains 13 residues. From germline, CDR1 is SGHTA and CDR2 FQGNSA. Written as DNA, the CDR3 is TGTGCCAGCAGCGTGCCCCCGGGAGAGACCCAGTACTTC. Encoded protein: CASSVPPGETQYF. Full variable domain (rest looked up from reference TRBV7-2 and TRBJ2-5): GAGVSQSPSNKVTEKGKDVELRCDPISGHTALYWYRQSLGQGLEFLIYFQGNSAPDKSGLPSDRFSAERTGGSVSTLTIQRTQQEDSAVYLCASSVPPGETQYFGPGTRLLVL.

The V call is TRBV5-1, the J call TRBJ1-2, with D possibly TRBD1 on 6 matching bases. The CDR3 loop spans 13 amino acids. CDR1 SGHRS and CDR2 YFSETQ come from the germline V gene. The V gene lost 6 bases and the J gene lost 4 bases, with 13 bases spanning the gap. CDR3 in amino acids: CASTATGPYGYTF. The CDR3 region has the DNA TGCGCCAGCACCGCTACAGGGCCCTATGGCTACACCTTC.

This clonotype was counted ten times or more. The CDR3 spells CASSHPRQGPGDTEAFF. CDR3 coding DNA: TGCGCCAGCAGCCATCCCCGACAGGGGCCGGGGGACACTGAAGCTTTCTTT. This chain connects TRBV4-1 to TRBJ1-1, with TRBD1 matching 8 bases. The CDR3 contains 17 residues. V dropped 3 bases and J dropped 3; count of bases not matched to a gene: 12. From germline, CDR1 is MGHRA and CDR2 YSYEKL.

Ten or more counts support this clonotype. V usage is TRBV3-1 and J usage is TRBJ1-2, with a possible D match to TRBD1 (6 bases). Germline CDR1 is LGHDT and CDR2 is YNNKEL (reference sequence). The germline V and J ends were trimmed by 3 bases and 6 bases, with 14 bases remaining between them. This CDR3 is 14 amino acids long. This CDR3 reads CASSQLGGGDGYTF. The CDR3 coding sequence is TGTGCCAGCAGCCAGCTAGGGGGGGGAGATGGCTACACCTTC. The entire variable domain, with the rest obtained from reference TRBV3-1 and TRBJ1-2, is as follows: DTAVSQTPKYLVTQMGNDKSIKCEQNLGHDTMYWYKQDSKKFLKIMFSYNNKELIINETVPNRFSPKSPDKAHLNLHINSLELGDSAVYFCASSQLGGGDGYTFGSGTRLTVV.

This clonotype appeared many times. This sequence joins TRBV5-6 and TRBJ2-7; D might be TRBD1 (5 bases). V lost 2 bases and J 2 bases, leaving 8 bases between the germline ends. Germline V gene lookup returns CDR1 SGHDT and CDR2 YYEEEE. The CDR3 runs 13 residues. For the CDR3, the DNA is TGTGCCAGCAGCTTCCGACAGACCTACGAGCAGTACTTC. Translation gives CASSFRQTYEQYF.

The sample holds a few counts of this clonotype. This rearrangement joins TRBV6-5 to TRBJ1-2, with TRBD1 matching over 7 bases. The CDR3 is made up of 15 amino acids. V was pared by 0 bases and J by 4 bases, with 5 bases of the junction left unmatched. The germline CDR1 and CDR2 sequences are MNHEY and SVGAGI. CDR3 sequence reads: CASSYSGGGFYGYTF. The CDR3, as DNA: TGTGCCAGCAGTTACTCAGGGGGCGGTTTCTATGGCTACACCTTC.

In its sample, this clonotype was seen many times. This CDR3 reads CASSSRQGAGNTEAFF. CDR3 in DNA: TGTGCCAGCAGTTCCCGCCAGGGGGCAGGTAACACTGAAGCTTTCTTT. The chain links TRBV12-3 or TRBV12-4 to TRBJ1-1; 8 bases are shared with TRBD1. The CDR3 extends over 16 amino acids. The V segment lost 4 bases and the J segment 2 bases; nucleotides outside the gene matches: 9.